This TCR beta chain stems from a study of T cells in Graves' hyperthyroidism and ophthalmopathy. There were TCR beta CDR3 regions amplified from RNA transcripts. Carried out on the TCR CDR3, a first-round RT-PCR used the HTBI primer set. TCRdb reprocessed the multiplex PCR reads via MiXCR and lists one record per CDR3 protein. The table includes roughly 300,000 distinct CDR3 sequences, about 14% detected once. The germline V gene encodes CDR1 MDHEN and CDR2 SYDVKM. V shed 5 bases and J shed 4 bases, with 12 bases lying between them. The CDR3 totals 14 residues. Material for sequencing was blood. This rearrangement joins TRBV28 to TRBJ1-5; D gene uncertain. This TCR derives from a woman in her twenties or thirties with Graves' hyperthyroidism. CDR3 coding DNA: TGTGCCAGCAGTGAGGGTGCCGGGAATCAGCCCCAGCATTTT. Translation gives CASSEGAGNQPQHF.